This entry lists 4 T cell receptor beta chains sequenced from one sample in a study of blood T cell repertoires in COVID-19. Method: immunoSEQ multiplex PCR; TCRdb's copy keeps in-frame clones and lacks some. Here the sample spans about 200,000 clones, roughly 86% being singletons. Sequencing input: PBMCs or T cells enriched from blood (not recorded which). The receptor source for this set is a man between 35 and 55 years old with acute COVID-19.

The chain uses TRBV3-1 (or the pseudogene TRBV3-2) and TRBJ2-5, with D hard to call. Deletions cut 1 base from V and 4 bases from J, with 13 bases between. The germline gives CDR1 LGHDT, CDR2 YNNKEL (reference sequence). This CDR3 has 15 residues. CDR3 protein: CASSQASSLVETQYF. As DNA, the CDR3 is TGTGCCAGCAGCCAAGCGAGTTCCCTCGTAGAGACCCAGTACTTC.

The chain combines TRBV9 with TRBJ2-7, with D possibly being TRBD2 (6 bases). The CDR3 length is 14 residues. Trimming took 2 bases from V and 6 from J, leaving 15 bases between them. Germline V gene sequence: CDR1 SGDLS, CDR2 YYNGEE. CDR3: CASSVSSGSGEQYF. CDR3 in DNA: TGTGCCAGCAGCGTCAGTAGCGGATCCGGCGAGCAGTACTTC.

This rearrangement joins TRBV28 to TRBJ1-2, with D possibly being TRBD1 (5 bases). The V end lost 7 bases, the J end lost 1 base, and 16 bases lay between the germline ends. CDR1 and CDR2 from the germline V gene are MDHEN and SYDVKM. This CDR3 region has 15 residues. CDR3 region: CASKPGGLLNYGYTF. As DNA, the CDR3 is TGTGCCAGCAAACCGGGGGGTTTACTTAACTATGGCTACACCTTC.

V is TRBV5-1 and J is TRBJ2-7, with D possibly matching TRBD1 (5 bases). The germline V and J ends were trimmed by 1 base and 2 bases, with 10 bases remaining between them. CDR1 and CDR2 (germline): SGHRS, YFSETQ. This CDR3 has 14 residues. The CDR3 DNA sequence: TGCGCCAGCAGCTTGTCAGGGATTACCTACGAGCAGTACTTC. Translated, it gives CASSLSGITYEQYF. Full variable domain (outside the CDR3, taken from reference TRBV5-1 and TRBJ2-7): KAGVTQTPRYLIKTRGQQVTLSCSPISGHRSVSWYQQTPGQGLQFLFEYFSETQRNKGNFPGRFSGRQFSNSRSEMNVSTLELGDSALYLCASSLSGITYEQYFGPGTRLTVT.